Each of the 9 T cell receptor beta chains below was sequenced from the same sample in a study of blood T cells in healthy people across ages. Primed by a sample-barcoded 5' primer and a J-beta primer mix, a second PCR proceeded for 7 to 11 cycles. TCRdb reprocessed the 5' RACE reads via MiXCR and lists one record per CDR3 protein. The sample contains some 1 million distinct CDR3 sequences, more than 35% of which appear only once. Sequencing was done on a sample of blood. These receptors were taken from a woman aged 60 to 75 in good health.

The chain employs TRBV20-1 and TRBJ2-3, with 9 bases that match TRBD2. Trimming took 2 bases from V and 2 from J; bases not matched to a gene: 8. The CDR3 is 16 amino acids. Looked up from germline, CDR1 is DFQATT and CDR2 is SNEGSKA (reference sequence). For the CDR3, the DNA is TGCAGTGCTAGATCTCTACTAGCGGGTTTCACAGATACGCAGTATTTT. It codes for CSARSLLAGFTDTQYF.

V is TRBV29-1 and J is TRBJ2-2, with a possible D match to TRBD2 (6 bases). Germline loops: CDR1 SQVTM, CDR2 ANQGSEA. V was clipped by 7 bases and J by 1 base, with 16 bases between them. The CDR3 is made up of 15 amino acids. CDR3: CSGTISGVNTGELFF. The CDR3 coding sequence is TGCAGCGGGACGATTAGCGGAGTGAACACCGGGGAGCTGTTTTTT.

The chain employs TRBV7-2 and TRBJ2-5; D not certain. The J call may be in error: the DNA end matches TRBJ2-7 better. The CDR3 is 13 residues long. Germline-derived CDR1 and CDR2 are SGHTA and FQGNSA. DNA for the CDR3: TGTGCCAGCAGCTTAGCCCCTGGGGACGAGCAGTACTTC. Residues: CASSLAPGDEQYF.

This clonotype was detected a few times. V gene TRBV7-2 combines with J gene TRBJ2-3, with D maybe TRBD2 (6 bases). The V and J ends lost 2 bases and 3 bases respectively, with 12 bases between them. The V gene's germline CDR1 is SGHTA and CDR2 FQGNSA. The CDR3 extends over 15 amino acids. The CDR3 loop is CASSLFGSLTDTQYF. CDR3 nucleotide sequence: TGTGCCAGCAGCTTATTCGGGAGTCTAACAGATACGCAGTATTTT.

The CDR3 protein is CASSEDGGEGASNQPQHF. CDR3 sequence (DNA): TGTGCCAGCAGTGAAGACGGTGGGGAGGGGGCTAGCAATCAGCCCCAGCATTTT. The rearrangement joins TRBV6-1 to TRBJ1-5; TRBD1 agrees at 7 bases. Looked up from germline, CDR1 is MNHNS and CDR2 is SASEGT. V was pared by 1 base and J by 0 bases, with 9 bases of the junction left unmatched. The CDR3 covers 18 residues.

The CDR3 DNA follows: TGCGCCAGCAGCGTGGCTCAAGATCTCGAGCAGTACTTC. Protein: CASSVAQDLEQYF. This chain uses TRBV5-1 with TRBJ2-4; no clear D. The DNA matches TRBJ2-7 better at its end, which makes the J call doubtful. Germline V gene data show CDR1 as SGHRS and CDR2 as YFSETQ. This CDR3 is 13 amino acids long.

The genes are TRBV30 and TRBJ2-3; D unresolved. The V gene lost 0 bases and the J gene lost 6 bases, with 10 bases spanning the gap. This CDR3 region has 13 residues. Germline V lookup: CDR1 GTSNPN, CDR2 SVGIG (reference sequence). The CDR3 sequence: CAWSVPSRDTQYF. The DNA for the CDR3 is TGTGCCTGGAGTGTTCCTTCCCGGGATACGCAGTATTTT.

The chain combines TRBV10-3 with TRBJ2-1; 13 bases map to TRBD2. The junction had 5 bases not matched to a gene; V was cut back by 4 bases and J by 8 bases. Germline assignment: CDR1 ENHRY and CDR2 SYGVKD. The CDR3 is 15 amino acids. CDR3 loop: CAISAGLAGADEQFF. Here the CDR3 DNA reads TGTGCCATCAGTGCCGGACTAGCGGGAGCGGATGAGCAGTTCTTC.

The V call is TRBV7-9, the J call TRBJ2-5, with D tentatively TRBD1 or TRBD2 (5 bases each). From germline, CDR1 is SEHNR and CDR2 FQNEAQ (reference sequence). This CDR3 has 17 amino acids. Trimming left V 1 base short and J 4 bases short, with 19 bases between. The CDR3 coding sequence is TGTGCCAGCAGCTTAGTAGGGCGGGCCCAAAGGGGAGAGACCCAGTACTTC. Its translation: CASSLVGRAQRGETQYF.